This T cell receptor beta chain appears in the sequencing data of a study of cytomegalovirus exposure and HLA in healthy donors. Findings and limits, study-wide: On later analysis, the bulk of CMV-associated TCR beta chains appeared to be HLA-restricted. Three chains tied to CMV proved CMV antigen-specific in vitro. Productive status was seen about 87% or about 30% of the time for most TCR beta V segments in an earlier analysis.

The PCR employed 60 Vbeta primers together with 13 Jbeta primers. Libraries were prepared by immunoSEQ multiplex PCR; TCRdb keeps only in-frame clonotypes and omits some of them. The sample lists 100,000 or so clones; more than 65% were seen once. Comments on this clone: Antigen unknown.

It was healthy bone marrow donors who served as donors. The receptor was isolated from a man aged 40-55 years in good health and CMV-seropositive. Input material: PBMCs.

CDR3 sequence reads: CASTDNLGQGNYGYTF. The CDR3 DNA sequence: TGCGCCAGCACCGACAATCTGGGACAGGGGAACTATGGCTACACCTTC. V usage is TRBV10-2 and J usage is TRBJ1-2; 10 bases are a match to TRBD1. The trim removed 7 bases at V and 2 bases at J, leaving 10 bases unmatched. CDR3 length: 16 amino acids. Germline values: CDR1 WSHSY, CDR2 SAAADI.